These 19 T cell receptor beta chains originate from one sample sequenced in a study of blood T cell repertoires in COVID-19. Sequenced by immunoSEQ multiplex PCR; TCRdb stores in-frame clones only, minus some. The data contain about 280,000 clones, 88% of them seen just once; the ten biggest clones take up about 11%. Sequenced material: peripheral blood. All receptors derive from a young woman with COVID-19, enrolled during active disease.

This clone has a single count. J is TRBJ2-1 and V is TRBV4-1; unclear D gene. CDR3 length: 14 residues. Germline V gene data show CDR1 as MGHRA and CDR2 as YSYEKL. Trimming removed 4 bases from V and 3 bases from J, with 10 bases in between. CDR3 nucleotide sequence: TGCGCCAGCAGCCTCAGCCAGGACTACAATGAGCAGTTCTTC. Translation: CASSLSQDYNEQFF.

The V call is TRBV5-4, the J call TRBJ2-7, with TRBD1 as a possible D gene (7 bases). V lost 2 bases and J 7 bases, leaving 10 bases between the germline ends. The CDR3 sequence is 12 residues long. Germline assignment: CDR1 SGHNT and CDR2 YYREEE (reference sequence). The CDR3: CASSLPGGEQYF. The CDR3 coding sequence is TGTGCCAGCAGCTTACCAGGGGGGGAGCAGTACTTC.

The V call is TRBV7-9, the J call TRBJ2-7; 11 bases match TRBD1. The germline CDR1 and CDR2 sequences are SEHNR and FQNEAQ (reference sequence). With V trimmed by 5 bases and J by 3 bases, 9 bases remained unmatched. CDR3 length: 16 amino acids. The CDR3 DNA reads as TGTGCCAGCAGCCCAGAGGGGACAGGGGGGTTCTACGAGCAGTACTTC. Translation gives CASSPEGTGGFYEQYF.

The chain couples TRBV30 to TRBJ1-3; 7 bases line up with TRBD1. Looked up from germline, CDR1 is GTSNPN and CDR2 is SVGIG (reference sequence). The CDR3 covers 13 residues. Losses at the gene ends were 5 bases for V and 3 bases for J; bases not matched to a gene: 4. The CDR3 DNA follows: TGTGCCTGGGGTACAGGGGTTGGAAACACCATATATTTT. Translated: CAWGTGVGNTIYF.

The J gene is TRBJ1-2, the V gene TRBV28; TRBD1 aligns across 7 bases. The CDR3 has 12 amino acids. Germline CDR1 MDHEN, CDR2 SYDVKM. Losses at the gene ends were 7 bases for V and 6 bases for J; bases not matched to a gene: 5. The CDR3 bases are TGTGCCAGCACCGGCAGGGGGAATGGCTACACCTTC. This sequence encodes CASTGRGNGYTF.

The CDR3 loop is CASSLTSAISYNEQFF. The CDR3, as DNA: TGTGCCAGCAGTTTAACCAGCGCGATCTCCTACAATGAGCAGTTCTTC. The chain has TRBV28 and TRBJ2-1; D gene uncertain. CDR1 and CDR2 (germline): MDHEN, SYDVKM. Deletions cut 2 bases from V and 0 bases from J, with 11 bases between. The CDR3 spans 16 residues.

This clone came up a few times. The V gene is TRBV11-2, the J gene TRBJ2-3; a possible D gene is TRBD1 (6 bases). With 1 base removed from V and 6 bases from J, the gap between germline ends came to 8 bases. From germline, CDR1 is SGHAT and CDR2 FQNNGV. The CDR3 length is 13 residues. CDR3 sequence reads: CASSLGQGDTQYF. CDR3 coding DNA: TGTGCCAGCAGCTTAGGCCAGGGGGATACGCAGTATTTT. The full variable domain, rest sourced from reference TRBV11-2 and TRBJ2-3, is EAGVAQSPRYKIIEKRQSVAFWCNPISGHATLYWYQQILGQGPKLLIQFQNNGVVDDSQLPKDRFSAERLKGVDSTLKIQPAKLEDSAVYLCASSLGQGDTQYFGPGTRLTVL.

The chain is built from TRBV11-2 and TRBJ2-1, with 9 nucleotides matching TRBD1. The CDR3 contains 15 residues. Germline V CDR1 and CDR2: SGHAT, FQNNGV. The V and J ends lost 4 bases and 4 bases, in that order; junction bases with no gene match: 5. The CDR3 loop reads CASSSPGQGYNEQFF. CDR3 bases: TGTGCCAGCAGCTCTCCCGGACAGGGGTACAATGAGCAGTTCTTC.

This sequence joins TRBV3-1 (or the pseudogene TRBV3-2) and TRBJ1-1; 9 bases agree with TRBD1. Germline V lookup: CDR1 LGHDT, CDR2 YNNKEL (reference sequence). The length of the CDR3 is 16 residues. The ends lost 2 bases at V and 1 base at J; junction bases unmatched: 5. The CDR3 nucleotides are TGTGCCAGCAGCCAAAGTAGGGACAGGGCGAACACTGAAGCTTTCTTT. Its protein product is CASSQSRDRANTEAFF.

This rearrangement joins TRBV5-4 to TRBJ1-2, with a tentative D call TRBD1 (6 bases). V was trimmed by 4 bases and J by 4 bases, leaving 14 bases between them. The V gene's germline CDR1 is SGHNT and CDR2 YYREEE (reference sequence). The CDR3 spans 14 residues. The CDR3 DNA reads as TGTGCCAGCAGCAAAGGTACAGGGTTCTATGGCTACACCTTC. Translating it yields CASSKGTGFYGYTF.

This chain uses TRBV11-2 with TRBJ2-4; the D gene is possibly TRBD2 (6 bases). Germline V gene data show CDR1 as SGHAT and CDR2 as FQNNGV. The V end was cut by 1 base, the J end by 3 bases, with 10 bases between. This CDR3 has 15 residues. Here the CDR3 reads CASSLGRGGKNIQYF. The CDR3, as DNA: TGTGCCAGCAGCTTAGGGAGGGGCGGCAAAAACATTCAGTACTTC. The whole variable domain, remainder taken from reference TRBV11-2 and TRBJ2-4, is EAGVAQSPRYKIIEKRQSVAFWCNPISGHATLYWYQQILGQGPKLLIQFQNNGVVDDSQLPKDRFSAERLKGVDSTLKIQPAKLEDSAVYLCASSLGRGGKNIQYFGAGTRLSVL.

This chain's CDR3 is CASSLSREAQYF. CDR3 sequence (DNA): TGTGCCAGCAGTTTATCGCGGGAGGCGCAGTACTTC. The V call is TRBV28, the J call TRBJ2-7; 8 bases fit TRBD2. The V gene's germline CDR1 is MDHEN and CDR2 SYDVKM. V shed 1 base, J shed 9 bases, and the junction held 2 bases outside the gene matches. The CDR3 runs 12 residues.

The genes are TRBV30 and TRBJ2-5; D call uncertain. This CDR3 spans 14 amino acids. Trimming shortened V by 0 bases and J by 2 bases, and 10 bases separated the two germline ends. CDR1 GTSNPN and CDR2 SVGIG come from the germline V gene (reference sequence). In DNA form, the CDR3 reads TGTGCCTGGAGTGTCCCCGGGTCTCAAGAGACCCAGTACTTC. This codes for CAWSVPGSQETQYF.

The chain has TRBV4-3 and TRBJ1-4, with a possible D match to TRBD1 (5 bases). This CDR3 has 15 residues. With 4 bases removed from V and 8 bases from J, the gap between germline ends came to 17 bases. Looked up from germline, CDR1 is LGHNA and CDR2 is YSLEER. The chain's CDR3 is CASSPAREIGEKLFF. The CDR3 nucleotides are TGCGCCAGCAGCCCGGCCAGGGAAATCGGCGAAAAACTGTTTTTT.

The chain couples TRBV2 to TRBJ2-1; perhaps TRBD1 as D (6 bases). The CDR3 is 16 residues long. Per the germline V gene, CDR1 is SNHLY and CDR2 is FYNNEI. The germline V and J ends were trimmed by 1 base and 4 bases, with 14 bases remaining between them. CDR3 DNA: TGTGCCAGCAGTGAAGGGAGAGGGACAAGATACAATGAGCAGTTCTTC. Residues: CASSEGRGTRYNEQFF.

The rearrangement joins TRBV29-1 to TRBJ2-1, with a possible D match to TRBD2 (7 bases). Germline V gene sequence: CDR1 SQVTM, CDR2 ANQGSEA. The V gene lost 7 bases and the J gene lost 1 base, with 17 bases spanning the gap. This CDR3 has 15 residues. CDR3 residues: CSALGRGASYNEQFF. As DNA, the CDR3 is TGCAGCGCCTTGGGGAGGGGGGCGTCCTACAATGAGCAGTTCTTC.

The chain employs TRBV5-1 and TRBJ2-7; 8 nucleotides line up with TRBD2. Germline CDR1 SGHRS, CDR2 YFSETQ. There are 15 residues in the CDR3. V was clipped by 0 bases and J by 2 bases; unmatched bases: 4. The CDR3 DNA reads TGCGCCAGCAGCTTGGTTACTAGCGGAGCCTACGAGCAGTACTTC. Its protein product is CASSLVTSGAYEQYF. The whole variable domain, filled in from reference TRBV5-1 and TRBJ2-7, reads KAGVTQTPRYLIKTRGQQVTLSCSPISGHRSVSWYQQTPGQGLQFLFEYFSETQRNKGNFPGRFSGRQFSNSRSEMNVSTLELGDSALYLCASSLVTSGAYEQYFGPGTRLTVT.

This chain connects TRBV11-2 to TRBJ1-1; D ambiguous. The V end lost 5 bases, the J end lost 8 bases, and 9 bases lay between the germline ends. Per the germline V gene, CDR1 is SGHAT and CDR2 is FQNNGV. The CDR3 has 11 amino acids. CDR3 loop: CASSQVREAFF. The CDR3 DNA follows: TGTGCCAGCAGCCAAGTCCGGGAAGCTTTCTTT.

This clone has just a few counts. Compared with germline, one end of the junction differs, possibly owing to a read error. The V and J genes are TRBV29-1 and TRBJ1-4; possibly TRBD1 for D (6 bases). Germline lookup yields CDR1 SQVTM and CDR2 ANQGSEA. The CDR3 contains 14 residues. CDR3 region: CSVRGGMEREKLFF. DNA of the CDR3: TGTTCCGTTAGGGGGGGGATGGAACGGGAAAAACTGTTTTTT.